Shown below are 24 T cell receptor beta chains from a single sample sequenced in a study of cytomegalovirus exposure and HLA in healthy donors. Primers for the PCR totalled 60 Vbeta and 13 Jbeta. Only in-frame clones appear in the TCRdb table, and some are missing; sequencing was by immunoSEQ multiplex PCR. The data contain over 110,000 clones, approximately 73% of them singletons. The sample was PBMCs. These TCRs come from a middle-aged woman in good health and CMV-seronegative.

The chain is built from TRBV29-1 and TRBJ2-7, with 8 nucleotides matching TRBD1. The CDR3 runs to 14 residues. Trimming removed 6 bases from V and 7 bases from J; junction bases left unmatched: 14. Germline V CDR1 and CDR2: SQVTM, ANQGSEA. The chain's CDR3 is CSVAFDRGASEQYF. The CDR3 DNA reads TGCAGCGTGGCTTTTGACAGGGGAGCCTCTGAGCAGTACTTC.

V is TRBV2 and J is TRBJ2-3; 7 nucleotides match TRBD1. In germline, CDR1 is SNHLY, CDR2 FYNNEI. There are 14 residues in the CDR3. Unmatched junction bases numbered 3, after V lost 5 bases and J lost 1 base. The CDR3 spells CASSLTGGTDTQYF. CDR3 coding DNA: TGTGCCAGCAGTTTAACAGGGGGCACAGATACGCAGTATTTT.

The CDR3 here is CATSRGTGGPREQFF. DNA for the CDR3: TGTGCCACCAGCAGAGGAACGGGGGGGCCTAGGGAGCAGTTCTTC. The J gene is TRBJ2-1, the V gene TRBV15, with TRBD2 matching 8 bases. The CDR3 has 15 residues. CDR1 and CDR2 (germline): LNHNV, YYDKDF (reference sequence). The trim removed 1 base at V and 10 bases at J, leaving 9 bases unmatched. The full variable domain, completed using reference TRBV15 and TRBJ2-1, is DAMVIQNPRYQVTQFGKPVTLSCSQTLNHNVMYWYQQKSSQAPKLLFHYYDKDFNNEADTPDNFQSRRPNTSFCFLDIRSPGLGDTAMYLCATSRGTGGPREQFFGPGTRLTVL.

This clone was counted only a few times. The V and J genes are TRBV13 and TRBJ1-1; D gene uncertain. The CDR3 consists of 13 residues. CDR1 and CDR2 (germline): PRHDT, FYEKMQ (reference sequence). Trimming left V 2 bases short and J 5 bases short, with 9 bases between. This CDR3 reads CASSLRGFTEAFF. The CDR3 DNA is TGTGCCAGCAGCTTACGAGGGTTTACTGAAGCTTTCTTT.

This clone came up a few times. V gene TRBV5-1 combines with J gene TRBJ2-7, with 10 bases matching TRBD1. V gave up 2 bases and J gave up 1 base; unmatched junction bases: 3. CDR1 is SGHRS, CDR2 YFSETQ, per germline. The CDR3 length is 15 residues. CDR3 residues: CASSLTGQGSYEQYF. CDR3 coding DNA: TGCGCCAGCAGCTTAACGGGACAGGGGTCCTACGAGCAGTACTTC.

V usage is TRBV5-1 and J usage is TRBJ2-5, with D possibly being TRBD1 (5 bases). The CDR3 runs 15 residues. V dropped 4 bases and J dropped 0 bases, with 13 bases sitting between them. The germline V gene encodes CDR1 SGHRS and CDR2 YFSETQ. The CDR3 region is CASSQNSGYQETQYF. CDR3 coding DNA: TGCGCCAGCAGCCAAAACTCAGGGTACCAAGAGACCCAGTACTTC. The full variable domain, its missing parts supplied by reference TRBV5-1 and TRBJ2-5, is KAGVTQTPRYLIKTRGQQVTLSCSPISGHRSVSWYQQTPGQGLQFLFEYFSETQRNKGNFPGRFSGRQFSNSRSEMNVSTLELGDSALYLCASSQNSGYQETQYFGPGTRLLVL.

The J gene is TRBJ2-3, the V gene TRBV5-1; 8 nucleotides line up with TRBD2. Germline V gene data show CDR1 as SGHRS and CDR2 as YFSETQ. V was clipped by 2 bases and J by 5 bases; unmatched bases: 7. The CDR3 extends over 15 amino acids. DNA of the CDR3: TGCGCCAGCAGCTTCGCCGGGGGGGCCGGAGATACGCAGTATTTT. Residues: CASSFAGGAGDTQYF.

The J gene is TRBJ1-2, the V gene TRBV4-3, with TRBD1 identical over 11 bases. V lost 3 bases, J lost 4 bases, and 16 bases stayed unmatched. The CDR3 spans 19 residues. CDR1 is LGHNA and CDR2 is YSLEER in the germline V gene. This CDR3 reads CASSHHIGTGGSSSYGYTF. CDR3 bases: TGCGCCAGCAGCCACCACATAGGGACAGGGGGAAGCAGTTCCTATGGCTACACCTTC.

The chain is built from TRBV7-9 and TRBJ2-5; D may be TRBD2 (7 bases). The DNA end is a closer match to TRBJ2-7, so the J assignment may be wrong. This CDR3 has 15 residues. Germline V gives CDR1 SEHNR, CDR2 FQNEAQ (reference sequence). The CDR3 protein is CASSSREGVSYEQYF. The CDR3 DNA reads TGTGCCAGCAGCTCGAGGGAGGGGGTTTCCTACGAGCAGTACTTC.

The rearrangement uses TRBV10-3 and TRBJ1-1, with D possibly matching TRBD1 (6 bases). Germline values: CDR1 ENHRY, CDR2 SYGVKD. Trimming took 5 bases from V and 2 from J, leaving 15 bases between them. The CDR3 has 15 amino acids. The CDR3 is CAISSRDIANTEAFF. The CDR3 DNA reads TGTGCCATCAGTAGCCGGGACATAGCTAACACTGAAGCTTTCTTT.

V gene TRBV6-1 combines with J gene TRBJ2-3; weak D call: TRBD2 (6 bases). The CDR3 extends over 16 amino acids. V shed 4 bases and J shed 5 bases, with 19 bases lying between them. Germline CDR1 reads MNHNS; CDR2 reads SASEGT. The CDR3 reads CASSGEVRRGRDTQYF. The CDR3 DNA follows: TGTGCCAGCAGTGGGGAAGTGAGGAGGGGAAGAGATACGCAGTATTTT.

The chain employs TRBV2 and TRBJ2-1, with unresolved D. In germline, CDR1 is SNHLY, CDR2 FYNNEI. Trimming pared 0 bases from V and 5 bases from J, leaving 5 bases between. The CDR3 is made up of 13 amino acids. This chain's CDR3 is CASSEARNNEQFF. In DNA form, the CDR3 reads TGTGCCAGCAGTGAAGCGAGAAACAATGAGCAGTTCTTC.

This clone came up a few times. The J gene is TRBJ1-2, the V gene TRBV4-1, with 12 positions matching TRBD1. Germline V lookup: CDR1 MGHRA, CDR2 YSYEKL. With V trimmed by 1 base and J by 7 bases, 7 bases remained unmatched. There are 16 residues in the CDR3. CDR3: CASSQARDRGHSGYTF. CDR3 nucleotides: TGCGCCAGCAGCCAAGCACGGGACAGGGGGCACAGTGGCTACACCTTC.

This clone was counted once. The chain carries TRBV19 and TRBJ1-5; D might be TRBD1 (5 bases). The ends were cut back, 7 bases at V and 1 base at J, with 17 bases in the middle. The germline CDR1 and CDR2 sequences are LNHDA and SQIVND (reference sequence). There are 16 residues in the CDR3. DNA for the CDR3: TGTGCCAGTATAACCCAGGGTGATGAAAGCAATCAGCCCCAGCATTTT. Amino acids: CASITQGDESNQPQHF.

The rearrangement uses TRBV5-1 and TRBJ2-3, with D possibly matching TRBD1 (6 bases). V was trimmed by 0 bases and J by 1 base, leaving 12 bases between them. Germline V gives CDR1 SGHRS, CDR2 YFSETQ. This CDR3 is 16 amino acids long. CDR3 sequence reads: CASSLVQGIGTDTQYF. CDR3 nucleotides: TGCGCCAGCAGCTTGGTTCAGGGGATCGGCACAGATACGCAGTATTTT.

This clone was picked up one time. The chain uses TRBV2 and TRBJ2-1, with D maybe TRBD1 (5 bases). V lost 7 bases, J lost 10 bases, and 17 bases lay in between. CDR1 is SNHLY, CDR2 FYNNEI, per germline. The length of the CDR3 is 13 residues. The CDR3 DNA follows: TGTGCCAGCACCGAAGGACCTCAGGGCGAGCAGTTCTTC. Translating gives CASTEGPQGEQFF.

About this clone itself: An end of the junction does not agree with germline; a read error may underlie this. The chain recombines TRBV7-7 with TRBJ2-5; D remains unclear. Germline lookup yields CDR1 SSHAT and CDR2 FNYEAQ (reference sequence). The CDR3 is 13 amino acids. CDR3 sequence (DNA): TGTGCTAGCAGCCCGAACAGACAAGAGACCCAGTACTTC. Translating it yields CASSPNRQETQYF.

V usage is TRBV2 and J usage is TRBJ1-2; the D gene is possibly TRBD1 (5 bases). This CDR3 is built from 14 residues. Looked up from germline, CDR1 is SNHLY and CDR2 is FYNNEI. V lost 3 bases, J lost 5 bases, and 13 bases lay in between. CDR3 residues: CASSELGGVYGYTF. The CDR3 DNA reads TGTGCCAGCAGTGAGTTGGGGGGAGTGTATGGCTACACCTTC.

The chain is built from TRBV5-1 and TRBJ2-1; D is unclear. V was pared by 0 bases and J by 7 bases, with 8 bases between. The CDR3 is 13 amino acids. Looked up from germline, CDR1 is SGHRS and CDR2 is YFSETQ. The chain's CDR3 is CASSLVLQNEQFF. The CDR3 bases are TGCGCCAGCAGCTTGGTGCTACAGAATGAGCAGTTCTTC.

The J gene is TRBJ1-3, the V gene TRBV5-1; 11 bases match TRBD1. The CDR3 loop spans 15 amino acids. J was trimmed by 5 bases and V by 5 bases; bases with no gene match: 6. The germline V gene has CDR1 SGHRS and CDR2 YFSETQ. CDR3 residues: CASRDGTGGRNTIYF. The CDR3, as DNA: TGCGCCAGCAGGGACGGGACAGGGGGACGAAACACCATATATTTT.

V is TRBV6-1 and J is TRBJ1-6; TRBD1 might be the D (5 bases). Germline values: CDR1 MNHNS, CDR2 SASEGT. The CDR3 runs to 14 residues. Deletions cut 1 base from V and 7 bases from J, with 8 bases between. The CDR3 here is CASSEVQVNSPLHF. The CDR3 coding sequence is TGTGCCAGCAGTGAAGTACAGGTGAATTCACCCCTCCACTTT.

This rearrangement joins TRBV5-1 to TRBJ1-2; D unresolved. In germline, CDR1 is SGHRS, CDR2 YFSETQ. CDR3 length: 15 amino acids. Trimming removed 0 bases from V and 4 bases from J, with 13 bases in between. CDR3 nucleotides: TGCGCCAGCAGCTTGGCCTACAGCCACGCCTATGGCTACACCTTC. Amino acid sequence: CASSLAYSHAYGYTF.

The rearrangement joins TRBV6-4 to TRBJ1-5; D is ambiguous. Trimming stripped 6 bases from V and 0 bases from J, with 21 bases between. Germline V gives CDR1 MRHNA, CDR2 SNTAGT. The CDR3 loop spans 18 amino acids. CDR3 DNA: TGTGCCAGCAGCGGACTCGCACATGGGCTATATAGCAATCAGCCCCAGCATTTT. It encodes CASSGLAHGLYSNQPQHF.

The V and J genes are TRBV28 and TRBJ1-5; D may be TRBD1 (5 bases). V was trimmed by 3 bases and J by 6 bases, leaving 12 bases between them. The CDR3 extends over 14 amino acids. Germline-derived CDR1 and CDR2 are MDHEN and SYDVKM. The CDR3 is CASSFTGEVQPQHF. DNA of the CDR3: TGTGCCAGCAGTTTTACGGGGGAGGTTCAGCCCCAGCATTTT.